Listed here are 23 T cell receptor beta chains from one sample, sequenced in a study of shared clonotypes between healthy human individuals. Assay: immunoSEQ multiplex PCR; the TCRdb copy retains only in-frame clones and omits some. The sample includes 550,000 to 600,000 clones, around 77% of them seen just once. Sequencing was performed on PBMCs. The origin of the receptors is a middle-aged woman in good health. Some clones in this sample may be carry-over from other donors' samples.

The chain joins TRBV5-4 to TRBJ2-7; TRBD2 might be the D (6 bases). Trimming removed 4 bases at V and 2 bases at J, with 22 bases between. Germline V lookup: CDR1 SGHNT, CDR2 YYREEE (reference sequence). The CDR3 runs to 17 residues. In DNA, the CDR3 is TGTGCCAGCAGCCCCCCATGGCGGGATGGGCCGACCTACGAGCAGTACTTC. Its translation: CASSPPWRDGPTYEQYF. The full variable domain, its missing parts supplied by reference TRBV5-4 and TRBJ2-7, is ETGVTQSPTHLIKTRGQQVTLRCSSQSGHNTVSWYQQALGQGPQFIFQYYREEENGRGNFPPRFSGLQFPNYSSELNVNALELDDSALYLCASSPPWRDGPTYEQYFGPGTRLTVT.

CDR3 bases: TGCGCCAGCAGCACCCAACCTAGCGGCCGACACTACGAGCAGTACTTC. It codes for CASSTQPSGRHYEQYF. V usage is TRBV5-1 and J usage is TRBJ2-7, with 7 bases identical to TRBD2. V was clipped by 4 bases and J by 3 bases; unmatched bases: 13. CDR3 size: 16 residues. Germline-derived CDR1 and CDR2 are SGHRS and YFSETQ.

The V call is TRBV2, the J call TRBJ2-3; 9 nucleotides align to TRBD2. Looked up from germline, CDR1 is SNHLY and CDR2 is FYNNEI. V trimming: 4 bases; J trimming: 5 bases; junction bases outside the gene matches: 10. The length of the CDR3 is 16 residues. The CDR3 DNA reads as TGTGCCAGCAGTGTTCGGGCGGGAGGGCCAAGAGATACGCAGTATTTT. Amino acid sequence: CASSVRAGGPRDTQYF.

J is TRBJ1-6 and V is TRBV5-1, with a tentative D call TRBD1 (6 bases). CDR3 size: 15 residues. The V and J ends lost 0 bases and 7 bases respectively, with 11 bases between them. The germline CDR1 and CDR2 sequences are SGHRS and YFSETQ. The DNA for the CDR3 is TGCGCCAGCAGCTTGGAGGGGGGCGAGAATTCACCCCTCCACTTT. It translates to CASSLEGGENSPLHF. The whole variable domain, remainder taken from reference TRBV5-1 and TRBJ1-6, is KAGVTQTPRYLIKTRGQQVTLSCSPISGHRSVSWYQQTPGQGLQFLFEYFSETQRNKGNFPGRFSGRQFSNSRSEMNVSTLELGDSALYLCASSLEGGENSPLHFGNGTRLTVT.

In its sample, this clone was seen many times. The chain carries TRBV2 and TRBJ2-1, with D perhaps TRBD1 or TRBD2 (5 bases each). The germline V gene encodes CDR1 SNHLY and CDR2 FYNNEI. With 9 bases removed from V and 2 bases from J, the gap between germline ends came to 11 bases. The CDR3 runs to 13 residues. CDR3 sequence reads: CASHRDAYNEQFF. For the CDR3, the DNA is TGTGCCAGTCACCGGGACGCCTACAATGAGCAGTTCTTC.

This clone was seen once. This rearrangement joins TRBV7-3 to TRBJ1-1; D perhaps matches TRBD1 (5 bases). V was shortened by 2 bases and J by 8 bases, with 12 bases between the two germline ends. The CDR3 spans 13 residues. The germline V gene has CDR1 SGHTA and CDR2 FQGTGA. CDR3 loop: CASSLGQGLEAFF. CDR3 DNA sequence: TGTGCCAGCAGCTTAGGCCAGGGCCTAGAAGCTTTCTTT.

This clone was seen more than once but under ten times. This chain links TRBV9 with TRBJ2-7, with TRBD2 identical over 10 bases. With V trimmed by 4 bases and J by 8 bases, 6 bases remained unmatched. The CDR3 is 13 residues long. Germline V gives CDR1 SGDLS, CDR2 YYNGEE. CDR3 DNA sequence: TGTGCCAGCAGCAAAACTAGCGGGAATCAGCAGTACTTC. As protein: CASSKTSGNQQYF.

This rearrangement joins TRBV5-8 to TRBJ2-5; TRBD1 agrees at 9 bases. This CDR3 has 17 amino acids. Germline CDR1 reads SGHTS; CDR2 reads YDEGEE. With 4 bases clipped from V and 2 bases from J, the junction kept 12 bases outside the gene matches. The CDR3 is CASSGTDRGLIQETQYF. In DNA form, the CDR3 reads TGTGCCAGCAGCGGGACGGACAGGGGCCTTATACAAGAGACCCAGTACTTC.

This CDR3 is CASNRGDTIYF. DNA for the CDR3: TGTGCCAGCAACCGGGGCGACACCATATATTTT. The gene calls are TRBV2 and TRBJ1-3; possibly TRBD1 for D (5 bases). V was shortened by 7 bases and J by 8 bases, with 9 bases between the two germline ends. Germline V lookup: CDR1 SNHLY, CDR2 FYNNEI. The CDR3 sequence is 11 residues long.

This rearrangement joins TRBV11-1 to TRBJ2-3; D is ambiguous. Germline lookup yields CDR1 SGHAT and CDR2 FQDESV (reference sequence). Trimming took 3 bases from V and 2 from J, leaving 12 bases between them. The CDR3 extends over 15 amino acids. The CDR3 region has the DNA TGTGCCAGCAGCTTGGTCCCAGGCCCCACAGATACGCAGTATTTT. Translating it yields CASSLVPGPTDTQYF.

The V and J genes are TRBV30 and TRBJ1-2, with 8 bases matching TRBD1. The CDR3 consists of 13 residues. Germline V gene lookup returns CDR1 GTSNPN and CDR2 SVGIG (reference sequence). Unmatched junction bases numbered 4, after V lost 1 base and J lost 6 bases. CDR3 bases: TGTGCCTGGAGTGCGGGACAGGCTGATGGCTACACCTTC. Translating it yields CAWSAGQADGYTF. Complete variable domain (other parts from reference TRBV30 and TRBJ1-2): SQTIHQWPATLVQPVGSPLSLECTVEGTSNPNLYWYRQAAGRGLQLLFYSVGIGQISSEVPQNLSASRPQDRQFILSSKKLLLSDSGFYLCAWSAGQADGYTFGSGTRLTVV.

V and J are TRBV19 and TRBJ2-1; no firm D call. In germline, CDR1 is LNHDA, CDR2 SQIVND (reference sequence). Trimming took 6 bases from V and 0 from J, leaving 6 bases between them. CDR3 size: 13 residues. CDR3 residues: CASRFNSYNEQFF. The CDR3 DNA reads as TGTGCCAGTAGGTTTAACTCCTACAATGAGCAGTTCTTC. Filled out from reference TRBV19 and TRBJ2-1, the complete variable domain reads DGGITQSPKYLFRKEGQNVTLSCEQNLNHDAMYWYRQDPGQGLRLIYYSQIVNDFQKGDIAEGYSVSREKKESFPLTVTSAQKNPTAFYLCASRFNSYNEQFFGPGTRLTVL.

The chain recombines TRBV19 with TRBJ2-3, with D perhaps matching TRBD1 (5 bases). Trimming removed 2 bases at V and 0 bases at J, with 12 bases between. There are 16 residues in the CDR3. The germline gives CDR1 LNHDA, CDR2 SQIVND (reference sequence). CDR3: CASSITSTGSTDTQYF. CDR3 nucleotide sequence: TGTGCCAGTAGTATAACGTCCACAGGAAGCACAGATACGCAGTATTTT.

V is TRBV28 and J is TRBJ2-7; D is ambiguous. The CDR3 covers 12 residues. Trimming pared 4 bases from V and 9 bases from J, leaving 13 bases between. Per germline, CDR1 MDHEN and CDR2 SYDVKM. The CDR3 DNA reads TGTGCCAGCAGTTCACCGACCCTCCCGCAGTACTTC. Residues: CASSSPTLPQYF.

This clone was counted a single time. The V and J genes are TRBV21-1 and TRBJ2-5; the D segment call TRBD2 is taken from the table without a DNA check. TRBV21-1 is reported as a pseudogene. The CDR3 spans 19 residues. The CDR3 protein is CASSKPTSGRAGSRETQYF. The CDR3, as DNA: TGTGCCAGCAGCAAACCGACTAGCGGGAGGGCGGGATCTCGAGAGACCCAGTACTTC.

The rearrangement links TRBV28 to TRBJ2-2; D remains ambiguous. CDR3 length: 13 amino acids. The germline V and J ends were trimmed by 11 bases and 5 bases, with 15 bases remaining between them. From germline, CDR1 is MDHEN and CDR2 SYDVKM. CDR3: CAGTHSMTGELFF. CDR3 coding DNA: TGTGCCGGCACCCATAGTATGACCGGGGAGCTGTTTTTT.

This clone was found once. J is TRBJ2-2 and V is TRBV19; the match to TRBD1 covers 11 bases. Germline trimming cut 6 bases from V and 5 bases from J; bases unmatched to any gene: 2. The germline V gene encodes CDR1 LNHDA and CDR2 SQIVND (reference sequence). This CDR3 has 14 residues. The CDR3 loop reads CASSRDRGTGELFF. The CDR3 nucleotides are TGTGCCAGTAGCCGGGACAGGGGGACCGGGGAGCTGTTTTTT.

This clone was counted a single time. The CDR3 spells CASSFRRVDNEQFF. CDR3 DNA sequence: TGTGCCAGCAGCTTTAGGCGAGTCGACAATGAGCAGTTCTTC. V gene TRBV7-2 combines with J gene TRBJ2-1; D is undetermined. The CDR3 consists of 14 residues. V dropped 3 bases and J dropped 5 bases, with 11 bases sitting between them. Germline V CDR1 and CDR2: SGHTA, FQGNSA.

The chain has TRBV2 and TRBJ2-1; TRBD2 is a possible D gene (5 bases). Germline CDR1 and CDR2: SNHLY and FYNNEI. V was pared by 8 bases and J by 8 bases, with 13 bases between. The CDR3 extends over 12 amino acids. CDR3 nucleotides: TGTGCCAGCCGAACGGGGTTTGATGAGCAGTTCTTC. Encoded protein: CASRTGFDEQFF.

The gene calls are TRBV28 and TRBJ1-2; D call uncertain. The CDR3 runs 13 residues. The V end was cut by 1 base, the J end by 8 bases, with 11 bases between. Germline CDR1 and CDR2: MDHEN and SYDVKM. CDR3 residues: CASSLSLRGGYTF. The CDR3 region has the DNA TGTGCCAGCAGTTTATCCCTGCGAGGAGGCTACACCTTC.

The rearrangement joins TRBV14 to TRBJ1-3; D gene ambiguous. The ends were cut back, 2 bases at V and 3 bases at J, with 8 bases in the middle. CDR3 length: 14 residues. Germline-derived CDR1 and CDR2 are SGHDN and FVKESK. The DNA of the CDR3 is TGTGCCAGCAGCCAACGGGGTTTTGGAAACACCATATATTTT. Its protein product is CASSQRGFGNTIYF.

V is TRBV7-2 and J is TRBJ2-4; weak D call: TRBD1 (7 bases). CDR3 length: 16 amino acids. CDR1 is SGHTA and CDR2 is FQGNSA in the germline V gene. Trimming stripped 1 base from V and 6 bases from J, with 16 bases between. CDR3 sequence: CASSLEEGARGNIQYF. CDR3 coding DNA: TGTGCCAGCAGCTTAGAGGAGGGGGCGCGGGGAAACATTCAGTACTTC.

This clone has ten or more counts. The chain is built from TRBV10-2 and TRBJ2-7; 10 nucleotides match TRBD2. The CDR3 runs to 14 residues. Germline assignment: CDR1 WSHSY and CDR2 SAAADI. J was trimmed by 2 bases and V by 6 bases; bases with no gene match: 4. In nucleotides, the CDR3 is TGCGCCAGCAGCGCTAGCGGGAGAGCCTACGAGCAGTACTTC. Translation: CASSASGRAYEQYF.